The 24 T cell receptor beta chains listed next were all sequenced from one sample in a study of OX40 agonist ivuxolimab in advanced cancers. Clones were sequenced by immunoSEQ multiplex PCR, and TCRdb holds only the in-frame ones, with some missing. The sample lists 70,000 to 80,000 clones; roughly 85% were seen once. Here the sequenced sample was CD4+ or CD8+ T cells sorted from blood, taken in a trial of the OX40 agonist ivuxolimab. The source of these receptors is an adult with an advanced solid tumor such as melanoma, head and neck, liver or kidney cancer.

This clone is labeled medium-sized. The chain has TRBV7-2 and TRBJ2-1; TRBD2 aligns across 14 bases. This CDR3 contains 15 residues. The germline CDR1 and CDR2 sequences are SGHTA and FQGNSA. Trimming removed 5 bases from V and 6 bases from J; junction bases left unmatched: 3. In nucleotides, the CDR3 is TGTGCCAGCAGCCCGGGACTAGCGGGAGCCAATGAGCAGTTCTTC. This sequence encodes CASSPGLAGANEQFF.

This clone was detected a few times. The chain recombines TRBV2 with TRBJ2-5, with D possibly matching TRBD2 (5 bases). The germline V gene has CDR1 SNHLY and CDR2 FYNNEI. The CDR3 sequence is 14 residues long. The ends were cut back, 7 bases at V and 2 bases at J, with 14 bases in the middle. The DNA of the CDR3 is TGTGCCAGCAACCGGGGTCCCCTACAAGAGACCCAGTACTTC. The encoded protein is CASNRGPLQETQYF.

There are a few counts of this clone. This sequence joins TRBV28 and TRBJ1-1; a possible D gene is TRBD1 (5 bases). The CDR3 covers 15 residues. CDR1 and CDR2 (germline): MDHEN, SYDVKM. V was cut by 5 bases and J by 5 bases, with 18 bases left in between. The DNA of the CDR3 is TGTGCCAGCAGTGCCCCCTTCGGGGGGGGTACTGAAGCTTTCTTT. It yields the protein CASSAPFGGGTEAFF.

The V call is TRBV10-3, the J call TRBJ2-5; no reliable D call. This CDR3 has 13 residues. Germline CDR1 is ENHRY and CDR2 is SYGVKD. V was pared by 3 bases and J by 2 bases, with 7 bases between. CDR3 residues: CAISDQTQETQYF. CDR3 coding DNA: TGTGCCATCAGTGACCAGACACAAGAGACCCAGTACTTC.

This chain joins TRBV11-2 and TRBJ2-1, with D possibly matching TRBD2 (5 bases). Germline V gives CDR1 SGHAT, CDR2 FQNNGV. V lost 5 bases and J 2 bases, leaving 19 bases between the germline ends. The CDR3 consists of 17 residues. CDR3 sequence: CASSPSRFLAAYNEQFF. In nucleotides, the CDR3 is TGTGCCAGCAGCCCCTCTCGTTTTCTAGCAGCCTACAATGAGCAGTTCTTC.

The V gene is TRBV7-9, the J gene TRBJ2-5, with D possibly TRBD2 on 5 matching bases. Germline V gene lookup returns CDR1 SEHNR and CDR2 FQNEAQ (reference sequence). The CDR3 covers 12 residues. V was trimmed by 5 bases and J by 5 bases, leaving 9 bases between them. The chain's CDR3 is CASSIQRETQYF. The CDR3 region has the DNA TGTGCCAGCAGCATCCAGCGGGAGACCCAGTACTTC.

V and J are TRBV28 and TRBJ2-2; weak D call: TRBD2 (6 bases). V dropped 6 bases and J dropped 6 bases, with 20 bases sitting between them. The CDR3 is 16 amino acids. The germline gives CDR1 MDHEN, CDR2 SYDVKM. The CDR3 DNA sequence: TGTGCCAGCAGCCCGATCGTGGGGGGAATGGCCGGGGAGCTGTTTTTT. Its protein is CASSPIVGGMAGELFF.

The chain combines TRBV7-9 with TRBJ1-2; D possibly corresponds to TRBD1 (5 bases). Trimming took 3 bases from V and 3 from J, leaving 14 bases between them. CDR3 length: 15 amino acids. Germline lookup yields CDR1 SEHNR and CDR2 FQNEAQ (reference sequence). CDR3: CASSLVTGRDYGYTF. Here the CDR3 DNA reads TGTGCCAGCAGCTTGGTCACAGGACGAGACTATGGCTACACCTTC.

This clone was seen more than once but under ten times. The CDR3 DNA reads TGTGCCAGCTCAGACAGGACTTCGCAAGAGACCCAGTACTTC. Its protein product is CASSDRTSQETQYF. The chain has TRBV18 and TRBJ2-5; weak D call: TRBD1 (6 bases). Trimming pared 5 bases from V and 2 bases from J, leaving 12 bases between. CDR1 is KGHSH, CDR2 LQKENI, per germline. This CDR3 comprises 14 residues.

The table lists this clone with a count of one. The V gene is TRBV10-3, the J gene TRBJ2-7; D may be TRBD1 (5 bases). This CDR3 is 14 amino acids long. V was pared by 2 bases and J by 1 base, with 9 bases between. Germline V gene sequence: CDR1 ENHRY, CDR2 SYGVKD. The CDR3 sequence: CAISEGAGSYEQYF. The CDR3, as DNA: TGTGCCATCAGTGAGGGGGCAGGTTCCTACGAGCAGTACTTC.

The rearrangement uses TRBV19 and TRBJ2-1; TRBD1 aligns across 7 bases. CDR1 is LNHDA, CDR2 SQIVND, per germline (reference sequence). The CDR3 consists of 15 residues. V lost 2 bases, J lost 2 bases, and 3 bases stayed unmatched. CDR3 residues: CASSIRGQAYNEQFF. CDR3 DNA sequence: TGTGCCAGTAGTATAAGGGGGCAGGCCTACAATGAGCAGTTCTTC.

The V call is TRBV5-6, the J call TRBJ1-2; the D gene is possibly TRBD1 (6 bases). In germline, CDR1 is SGHDT, CDR2 YYEEEE. Trimming took off 4 bases at V and 0 bases at J, with 13 bases between the two ends. This CDR3 has 15 residues. This CDR3 reads CASSGYRVSNYGYTF. CDR3 DNA sequence: TGTGCCAGCAGCGGTTACAGGGTATCTAACTATGGCTACACCTTC.

The V and J genes are TRBV11-2 and TRBJ2-3, with D maybe TRBD2 (5 bases). The germline V gene encodes CDR1 SGHAT and CDR2 FQNNGV. Trimming removed 5 bases from V and 5 bases from J, with 17 bases in between. This CDR3 comprises 15 residues. DNA of the CDR3: TGTGCCAGCAGCCCCCGGGGTACCTCAGGAGATACGCAGTATTTT. Translation: CASSPRGTSGDTQYF.

The chain is built from TRBV23-1 and TRBJ2-7, with a weak D call TRBD2 (5 bases). TRBV23-1 is assigned to the ORF class and has an uncertain function. The CDR3 sequence is 13 residues long. V shed 2 bases and J shed 9 bases, with 14 bases lying between them. The CDR3 sequence: CASSQTRTAGQYF. DNA for the CDR3: TGCGCCAGCAGTCAAACCCGGACGGCGGGGCAGTACTTC.

J is TRBJ2-3 and V is TRBV28, with 9 bases aligning to TRBD2. CDR1 MDHEN and CDR2 SYDVKM come from the germline V gene. V shed 2 bases and J 4 bases; nucleotides not matched to a gene: 4. This CDR3 region has 15 residues. The CDR3 DNA is TGTGCCAGCAGTTTAGCGGGAGGGCCATCAGATACGCAGTATTTT. Its protein product is CASSLAGGPSDTQYF.

This chain uses TRBV5-8 with TRBJ2-5; tentatively, D is TRBD2 (6 bases). Trimming pared 4 bases from V and 2 bases from J, leaving 24 bases between. The CDR3 is 18 amino acids. Germline V lookup: CDR1 SGHTS, CDR2 YDEGEE. CDR3 protein: CASSRNLGGLAVQETQYF. The CDR3, as DNA: TGTGCCAGCAGCCGTAACCTGGGGGGATTAGCGGTACAAGAGACCCAGTACTTC.

The V and J genes are TRBV27 and TRBJ2-2, with D tentatively TRBD2 (7 bases). Per germline, CDR1 MNHEY and CDR2 SMNVEV (reference sequence). The CDR3 consists of 15 residues. The V end was cut by 1 base, the J end by 6 bases, with 12 bases between. The CDR3 region is CASSLFGGPAGELFF. The CDR3 coding sequence is TGTGCCAGCAGTTTATTCGGGGGGCCGGCCGGGGAGCTGTTTTTT.

The chain uses TRBV19 and TRBJ2-3, with 9 bases lining up with TRBD2. Losses at the gene ends were 5 bases for V and 0 bases for J; bases not matched to a gene: 6. The V gene's germline CDR1 is LNHDA and CDR2 SQIVND (reference sequence). The length of the CDR3 is 16 residues. DNA for the CDR3: TGTGCCAGTAGTCTTATAGCGGGAGTGAGCACAGATACGCAGTATTTT. It codes for CASSLIAGVSTDTQYF. The variable domain in full, with the rest retrieved from reference TRBV19 and TRBJ2-3, is DGGITQSPKYLFRKEGQNVTLSCEQNLNHDAMYWYRQDPGQGLRLIYYSQIVNDFQKGDIAEGYSVSREKKESFPLTVTSAQKNPTAFYLCASSLIAGVSTDTQYFGPGTRLTVL.

This clone was detected only once. The J gene is TRBJ1-3, the V gene TRBV5-1; the match to TRBD1 covers 7 bases. V shed 4 bases and J 4 bases; nucleotides not matched to a gene: 8. Germline V gene data show CDR1 as SGHRS and CDR2 as YFSETQ. This CDR3 is built from 15 residues. The DNA of the CDR3 is TGCGCCAGCAGCGTCCGGACAGGAGACGGAAACACCATATATTTT. It specifies CASSVRTGDGNTIYF. The whole variable domain, filled in from reference TRBV5-1 and TRBJ1-3, reads KAGVTQTPRYLIKTRGQQVTLSCSPISGHRSVSWYQQTPGQGLQFLFEYFSETQRNKGNFPGRFSGRQFSNSRSEMNVSTLELGDSALYLCASSVRTGDGNTIYFGEGSWLTVV.

This clone was counted between two and nine times. CDR3 in DNA: TGCGCCAGCAGCCAATCCCCAGGACTAGCGGGTGCAGATACGCAGTATTTT. This codes for CASSQSPGLAGADTQYF. The V and J genes are TRBV4-1 and TRBJ2-3, with 11 bases lining up with TRBD2. The CDR3 sequence is 17 residues long. V trimming: 2 bases; J trimming: 4 bases; junction bases outside the gene matches: 8. Germline V gene sequence: CDR1 MGHRA, CDR2 YSYEKL.

The chain recombines TRBV19 with TRBJ1-4; 9 bases are shared with TRBD1. This CDR3 is built from 14 residues. Germline-derived CDR1 and CDR2 are LNHDA and SQIVND (reference sequence). V trimming: 3 bases; J trimming: 7 bases; junction bases outside the gene matches: 3. The DNA of the CDR3 is TGTGCCAGTAGTATGGGACAGGGTGGTGAAAAACTGTTTTTT. It encodes CASSMGQGGEKLFF.

The chain is built from TRBV19 and TRBJ2-1; TRBD2 agrees at 11 bases. V was clipped by 3 bases and J by 6 bases; unmatched bases: 19. Germline V gene lookup returns CDR1 LNHDA and CDR2 SQIVND (reference sequence). This CDR3 is built from 20 residues. This chain's CDR3 is CASSMGAWLAGGRGGNEQFF. The CDR3 nucleotides read TGTGCCAGTAGTATGGGAGCATGGCTAGCGGGAGGAAGGGGGGGCAATGAGCAGTTCTTC. Full variable domain (outside the CDR3, taken from reference TRBV19 and TRBJ2-1): DGGITQSPKYLFRKEGQNVTLSCEQNLNHDAMYWYRQDPGQGLRLIYYSQIVNDFQKGDIAEGYSVSREKKESFPLTVTSAQKNPTAFYLCASSMGAWLAGGRGGNEQFFGPGTRLTVL.

The chain has TRBV4-1 and TRBJ2-1; 7 bases agree with TRBD2. V lost 3 bases to trimming and J lost 3 bases; unmatched junction nucleotides: 8. In germline, CDR1 is MGHRA, CDR2 YSYEKL. The CDR3 loop spans 16 amino acids. The CDR3 DNA reads TGCGCCAGCAGCCACTTAAGCGGGAAGGTCTACAATGAGCAGTTCTTC. This codes for CASSHLSGKVYNEQFF.

V is TRBV19 and J is TRBJ2-5; 11 bases align to TRBD2. Near its end, the DNA agrees better with TRBJ2-7, so the J call may be wrong. Germline CDR1 reads LNHDA; CDR2 reads SQIVND (reference sequence). This CDR3 is 13 amino acids long. CDR3 residues: CASSTSGKIEQYF. The CDR3, as DNA: TGTGCCAGTTCGACTAGCGGGAAGATCGAGCAGTACTTC.